The TCR beta chain under discussion was sequenced for a study of cytomegalovirus exposure and HLA in healthy donors. Study-level information: Researchers found that more than 70% of about 400 genotyped donors fell within the Caucasian-associated ancestry cluster. Study outcomes and limitations: Segments of the TCR beta V type were, in most cases, productive about 87% or about 30% of the time in an earlier analysis. Per published reports, the classifier diagnosed cytomegalovirus status with high specificity and sensitivity. Among immune exposure information, only CMV serostatus was available.

Concerning this clone: What it recognizes is unknown.

The PCR employed 60 Vbeta primers together with 13 Jbeta primers. Produced via immunoSEQ multiplex PCR; TCRdb's table is partial and in-frame only. The sample holds about 140,000 clones. The ends were cut back, 3 bases at V and 9 bases at J, with 12 bases in the middle. The CDR3 contains 13 residues. Germline CDR1 and CDR2: LGHNA and YNFKEQ. Sequenced material: PBMCs. The V call is TRBV4-2, the J call TRBJ2-1, with D possibly matching TRBD1 (5 bases). This receptor was identified in a male donor in good health and CMV-seronegative. The CDR3 is CASSQTDRLEQFF. CDR3 DNA sequence: TGTGCCAGCAGCCAGACAGACCGACTTGAGCAGTTCTTC.